This T cell receptor beta chain was obtained from a study of blood T cell repertoires in COVID-19 (dated by TCRdb to 2018 to 2021). The study in broad terms: The collaborator samples originated in the United States, Italy and Spain and spanned the acute and convalescent phases of COVID-19. The samples were drawn from the first 160 participants of the ongoing ImmuneRACE study and from about 1,200 subjects provided by 6 global collaborators. Deeply sampled blood TCRbeta repertoires from subjects exposed to, actively infected with, or recovered from COVID-19 were included in the dataset. A de-identified subject ID, COVID-19 status, age in years and sex were almost always included in the sample metadata. Where available, HLA class I and class II types were obtained from metadata supplied by the sample provider rather than from assay-based typing. The prospective study material was composed of cDNA or gDNA derived from T cells, B-cell-depleted T cells, or PBMCs. The repertoires were released in a freely available public database meant as a resource for research on the immune response to SARS-CoV-2.

Paper-wide results and their limitations: The amount of clinical and demographic metadata varied by source and participant and was provided uncurated.

The collaborating institutions used their own protocols to collect whole blood in K2EDTA tubes. Collaborator samples were shipped for TCRbeta analysis as frozen whole blood, isolated PBMCs, or DNA extracted from either sample type. TCRbeta CDR3 regions were amplified from genomic DNA using the immunoSEQ Assay, a bias-controlled multiplex PCR. As for how the authors treated the data: The number of nucleated cells in each sample was estimated by amplification of reference gene primers within the assay. To quantify the absolute abundance of each unique TCRbeta CDR3 rearrangement, sequence reads were collapsed and filtered. Productive Simpson clonality was computed per sample as the square root of Simpson's diversity index over productive rearrangements. TCRdb holds this immuneACCESS table with in-frame rearrangements only. Some clones are missing; in checked studies, unresolved V genes explain under half, and the rest has no known cause. The V and J calls and the clone size are those of that table, but D and trimming were determined from the DNA. The sample has under 200,000 clones on record, 70% to 90% of them singletons. Roughly 21% of the sample lies in the top ten.

V is cut by 1 base and J by 4 bases, and the space between the germline ends is 7 bases. Sequences MGHRA (CDR1) and YSYEKL (CDR2) are obtained from the germline V gene. Reading from cysteine to phenylalanine, the CDR3 counts 13 amino acids. The sequence is cut down to CDR3 DNA, 39 bases in frame from base 1. With respect to this clone: There is no known antigen for this receptor. The record has no base qualities; no much larger clone is one base away. The sample holds other DNA sequences that translate to the same CDR3.

The sequence came from a man in his fifties or sixties with active or convalescent COVID-19. The material sequenced was peripheral blood. The chain links TRBV4-1 with TRBJ1-2, with the D gene not clear enough to name. The DNA is as follows: TGCGCCAGCAGCCAAGGAGGTTTCTATGGCTACACCTTC. Its protein is CASSQGGFYGYTF.